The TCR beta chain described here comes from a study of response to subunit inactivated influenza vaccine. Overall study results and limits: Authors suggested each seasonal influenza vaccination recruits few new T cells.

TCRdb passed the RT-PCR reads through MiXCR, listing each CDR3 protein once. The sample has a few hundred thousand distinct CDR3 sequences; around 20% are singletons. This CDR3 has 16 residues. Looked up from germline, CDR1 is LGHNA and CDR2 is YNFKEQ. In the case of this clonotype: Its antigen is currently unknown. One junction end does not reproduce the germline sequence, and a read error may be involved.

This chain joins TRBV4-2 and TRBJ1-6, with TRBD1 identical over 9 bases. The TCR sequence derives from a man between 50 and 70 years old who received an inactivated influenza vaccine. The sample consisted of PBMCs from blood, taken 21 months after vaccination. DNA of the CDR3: TGTGCCAGCAGAGACAGGGGGGGACTGTTGGGTTCACTCCTCCACTTT. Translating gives CASRDRGGLLGSLLHF.